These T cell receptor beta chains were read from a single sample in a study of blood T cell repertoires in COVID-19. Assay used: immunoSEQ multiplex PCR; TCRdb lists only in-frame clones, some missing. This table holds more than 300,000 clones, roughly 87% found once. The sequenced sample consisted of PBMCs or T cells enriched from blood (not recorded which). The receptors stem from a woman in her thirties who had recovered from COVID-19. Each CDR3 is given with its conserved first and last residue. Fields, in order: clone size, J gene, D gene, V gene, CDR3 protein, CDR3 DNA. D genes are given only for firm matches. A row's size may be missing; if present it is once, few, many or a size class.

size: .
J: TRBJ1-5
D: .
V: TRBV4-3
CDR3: CASSQSGNSNQPQHF
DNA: TGCGCCAGCAGCCAATCAGGGAACAGCAATCAGCCCCAGCATTTT

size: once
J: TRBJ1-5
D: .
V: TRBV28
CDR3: CASSRGGVKQPQHF
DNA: TGTGCCAGCAGCCGGGGTGGGGTGAAGCAGCCCCAGCATTTT

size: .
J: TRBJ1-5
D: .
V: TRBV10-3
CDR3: CAITGRWDQPQHF
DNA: TGTGCCATCACGGGGAGGTGGGATCAGCCCCAGCATTTT

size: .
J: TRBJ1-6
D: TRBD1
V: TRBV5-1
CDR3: CASSLAGQGPPNSPLHF
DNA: TGCGCCAGCAGCTTGGCCGGACAGGGGCCCCCCAATTCACCCCTCCACTTT

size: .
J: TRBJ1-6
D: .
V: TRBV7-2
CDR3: CASSNWTVNSPLHF
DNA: TGTGCCAGCAGCAACTGGACAGTGAATTCACCCCTCCACTTT

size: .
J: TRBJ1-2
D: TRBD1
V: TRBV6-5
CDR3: CASSSHRDSRSYGYTF
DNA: TGTGCCAGCAGTTCCCACCGGGACAGCAGATCCTATGGCTACACCTTC

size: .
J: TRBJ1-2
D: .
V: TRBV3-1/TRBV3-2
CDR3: CASSHADSSYTF
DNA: TGTGCCAGCAGCCACGCGGATAGCAGCTACACCTTC

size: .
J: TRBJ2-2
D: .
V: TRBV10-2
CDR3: CASSESRVGELFF
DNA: TGCGCCAGCAGTGAGTCCCGGGTCGGGGAGCTGTTTTTT

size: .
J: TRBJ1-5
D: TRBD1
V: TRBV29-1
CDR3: CSVGTGNSNQPQHF
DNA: TGCAGCGTGGGGACAGGCAATAGCAATCAGCCCCAGCATTTT

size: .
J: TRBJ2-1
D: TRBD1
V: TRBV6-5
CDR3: CASSYGTGGYNEQFF
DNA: TGTGCCAGCAGTTACGGGACAGGAGGTTACAATGAGCAGTTCTTC

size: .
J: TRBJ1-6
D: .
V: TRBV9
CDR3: CASSVDADSSYNSPLHF
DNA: TGTGCCAGCAGCGTAGATGCGGACAGCTCCTATAATTCACCCCTCCACTTT

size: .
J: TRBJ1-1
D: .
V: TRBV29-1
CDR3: CSETTESFSMNTEAFF
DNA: TGCAGCGAGACGACGGAGAGCTTTAGCATGAACACTGAAGCTTTCTTT

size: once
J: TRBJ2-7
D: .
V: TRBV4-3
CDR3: CASSQEFGQSYEQYF
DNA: TGCGCCAGCAGCCAAGAATTTGGCCAGTCCTACGAGCAGTACTTC

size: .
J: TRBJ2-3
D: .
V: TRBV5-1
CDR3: CASSQTHDTQYF
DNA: TGCGCCAGCAGCCAGACACATGATACGCAGTATTTT

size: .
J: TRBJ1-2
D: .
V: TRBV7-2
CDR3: CASSLAGQGPNYGYTF
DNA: TGTGCCAGCAGCTTAGCGGGGCAGGGTCCAAACTATGGCTACACCTTC

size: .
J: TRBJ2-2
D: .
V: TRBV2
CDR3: CASSAFAGELFF
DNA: TGTGCCAGCAGTGCCTTTGCCGGGGAGCTGTTTTTT

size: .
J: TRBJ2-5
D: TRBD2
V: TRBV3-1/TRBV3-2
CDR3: CASSHPRLADQETQYF
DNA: TGTGCCAGCAGCCATCCACGACTAGCGGATCAAGAGACCCAGTACTTC